The source of this T cell receptor beta chain is a study of human T cells and chemical hapten exposure. Whole-study results and caveats: Versus controls, expanded TCRs had significantly more large CDR3 similarity clusters.

Concerning this clonotype: Its specificity is unknown.

Trimming left V 6 bases short and J 5 bases short, with 19 bases between. The CDR3 loop spans 15 amino acids. Germline V gene data show CDR1 as MNHEY and CDR2 as SVGAGI. TCRdb used MiXCR to reprocess the RACE reads, holding one entry per CDR3 protein. The repertoire includes some 81,000 distinct CDR3 sequences, around 7.8% of them detected once, and roughly 1.6% sits in the top ten. Time point specified: patch test 1, 2 weeks after DPC sensitization. Indicated treatment: therapeutic diphenylcyclopropenone sensitization with weekly scalp DPC. The origin of this receptor is a woman aged 30 to 39 with alopecia areata. Some clones in this sample may be carry-over from other donors' samples. The material sequenced was whole blood, taken in connection with sensitization to the hapten diphenylcyclopropenone (DPC). V gene TRBV6-5 combines with J gene TRBJ1-1; tentative D call: TRBD1 (5 bases). The CDR3 loop is CASSQQLQRGTEAFF. For the CDR3, the DNA is TGTGCCAGCAGCCAACAACTACAGCGGGGGACTGAAGCTTTCTTT.